This note documents a single TCR beta chain sequence. This entry belongs to a study of technical replicates of blood from several donors. The table came from immunoSEQ multiplex PCR; TCRdb's copy has only in-frame clones and leaves some out. The sample comprises more than 65,000 clones, approximately 96% of which are singletons, and 0.3% to 0.35% rests with the top ten. V gave up 2 bases and J gave up 6 bases, with 17 bases separating them. The CDR3 has 15 amino acids. The germline gives CDR1 LGHNA, CDR2 YSLEER. The source material was T cells isolated from PBMCs. The V gene is TRBV4-3, the J gene TRBJ2-7; D is perhaps TRBD2 (5 bases). This TCR derives from a human donor in good health. CDR3 residues: CASSQRSDGNGEQYF. The CDR3 nucleotides are TGCGCCAGCAGCCAAAGATCGGACGGGAACGGCGAGCAGTACTTC.